This T cell receptor (beta chain) was obtained from a study of early T cells in non-severe SARS-CoV-2 infection. TCRdb recomputed calls from the 5' RACE reads with MiXCR, one row per CDR3 protein. The repertoire includes approximately 56,000 distinct CDR3 sequences, over 8% of them detected once, and 4.2% sits in the top ten. This clonotype was detected ten times or more. The receptor was derived from an adult who was a healthcare worker with PCR-confirmed SARS-CoV-2 infection or an uninfected control (not recorded which). The sample taken for sequencing was whole blood.

The CDR3: CSARDLTQGPDTQYF. The DNA of the CDR3 is TGCAGTGCTAGAGATCTGACTCAGGGGCCAGATACGCAGTATTTT. This chain joins TRBV20-1 and TRBJ2-3; D may be TRBD1 (6 bases). V was trimmed by 0 bases and J by 4 bases, leaving 14 bases between them. Germline CDR1 is DFQATT and CDR2 is SNEGSKA (reference sequence). The CDR3 runs to 15 residues.